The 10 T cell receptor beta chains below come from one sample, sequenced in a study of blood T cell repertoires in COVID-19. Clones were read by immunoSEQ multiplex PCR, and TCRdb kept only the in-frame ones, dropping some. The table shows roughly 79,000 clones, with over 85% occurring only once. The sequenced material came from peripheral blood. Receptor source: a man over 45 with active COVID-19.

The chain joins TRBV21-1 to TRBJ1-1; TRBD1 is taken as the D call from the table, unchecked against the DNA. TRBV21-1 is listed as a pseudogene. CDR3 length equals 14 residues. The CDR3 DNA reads TGTGCCAGCAGCAAATCCCGACAGAAGGCTGAAGCTTTCTTT. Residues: CASSKSRQKAEAFF.

The CDR3 sequence is CASSLARYGGSHQETQYF. Written as DNA, the CDR3 is TGTGCCAGCAGCTTGGCGAGGTACGGCGGGAGTCACCAAGAGACCCAGTACTTC. This chain joins TRBV5-4 and TRBJ2-5; 7 bases agree with TRBD2. In germline, CDR1 is SGHNT, CDR2 YYREEE (reference sequence). The CDR3 extends over 18 amino acids. The trim removed 0 bases at V and 0 bases at J, leaving 11 bases unmatched.

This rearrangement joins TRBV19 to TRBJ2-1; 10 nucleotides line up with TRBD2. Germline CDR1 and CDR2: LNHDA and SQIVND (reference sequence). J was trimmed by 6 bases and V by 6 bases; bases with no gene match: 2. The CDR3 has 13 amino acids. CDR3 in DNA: TGTGCCAGTAGCTGGACTAGCGGCAATGAGCAGTTCTTC. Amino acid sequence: CASSWTSGNEQFF.

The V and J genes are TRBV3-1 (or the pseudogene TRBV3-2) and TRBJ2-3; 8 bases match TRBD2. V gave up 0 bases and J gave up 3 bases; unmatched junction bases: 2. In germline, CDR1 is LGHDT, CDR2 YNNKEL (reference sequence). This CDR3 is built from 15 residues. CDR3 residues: CASSQDSGGTDTQYF. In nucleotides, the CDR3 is TGTGCCAGCAGCCAAGATTCGGGGGGGACAGATACGCAGTATTTT.

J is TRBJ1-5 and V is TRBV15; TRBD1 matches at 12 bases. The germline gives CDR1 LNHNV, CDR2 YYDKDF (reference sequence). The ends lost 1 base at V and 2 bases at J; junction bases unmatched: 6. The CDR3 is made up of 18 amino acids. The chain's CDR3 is CATSRGGTGGYGNQPQHF. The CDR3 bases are TGTGCCACCAGCAGAGGGGGGACAGGGGGCTATGGCAATCAGCCCCAGCATTTT. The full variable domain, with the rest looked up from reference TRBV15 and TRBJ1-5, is DAMVIQNPRYQVTQFGKPVTLSCSQTLNHNVMYWYQQKSSQAPKLLFHYYDKDFNNEADTPDNFQSRRPNTSFCFLDIRSPGLGDTAMYLCATSRGGTGGYGNQPQHFGDGTRLSIL.

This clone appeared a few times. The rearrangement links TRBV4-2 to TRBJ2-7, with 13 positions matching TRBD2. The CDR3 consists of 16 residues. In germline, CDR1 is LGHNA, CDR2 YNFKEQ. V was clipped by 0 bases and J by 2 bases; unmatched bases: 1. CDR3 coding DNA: TGTGCCAGCAGCCAAGAAGGGACTAGCGGGACCTACGAGCAGTACTTC. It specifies CASSQEGTSGTYEQYF.

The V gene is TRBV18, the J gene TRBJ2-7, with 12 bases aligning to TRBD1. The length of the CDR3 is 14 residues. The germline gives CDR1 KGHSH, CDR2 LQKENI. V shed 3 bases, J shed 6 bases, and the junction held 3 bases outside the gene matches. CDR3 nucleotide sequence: TGTGCCAGCTCACCCGGGACAGGGGGCGGCGAGCAGTACTTC. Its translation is CASSPGTGGGEQYF.

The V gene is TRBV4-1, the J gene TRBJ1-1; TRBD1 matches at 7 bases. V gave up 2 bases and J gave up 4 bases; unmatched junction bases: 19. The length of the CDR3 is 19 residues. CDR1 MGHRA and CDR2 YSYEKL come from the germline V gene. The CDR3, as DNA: TGCGCCAGCAGCCAACCGAAATTGGGACAGACTATGGGAGGCACTGAAGCTTTCTTT. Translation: CASSQPKLGQTMGGTEAFF.

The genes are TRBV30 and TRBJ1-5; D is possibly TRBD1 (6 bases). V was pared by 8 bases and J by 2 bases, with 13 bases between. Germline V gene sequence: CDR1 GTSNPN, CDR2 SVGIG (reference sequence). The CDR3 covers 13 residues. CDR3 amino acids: CAGGGQGNQPQHF. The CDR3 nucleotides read TGTGCCGGGGGGGGACAAGGCAATCAGCCCCAGCATTTT.

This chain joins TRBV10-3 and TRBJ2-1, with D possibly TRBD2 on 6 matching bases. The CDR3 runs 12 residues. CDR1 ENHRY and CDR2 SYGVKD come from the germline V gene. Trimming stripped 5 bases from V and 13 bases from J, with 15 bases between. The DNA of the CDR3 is TGTGCCATCAGTTACGGGAGAGAAAGACAGTTCTTC. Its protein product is CAISYGRERQFF.